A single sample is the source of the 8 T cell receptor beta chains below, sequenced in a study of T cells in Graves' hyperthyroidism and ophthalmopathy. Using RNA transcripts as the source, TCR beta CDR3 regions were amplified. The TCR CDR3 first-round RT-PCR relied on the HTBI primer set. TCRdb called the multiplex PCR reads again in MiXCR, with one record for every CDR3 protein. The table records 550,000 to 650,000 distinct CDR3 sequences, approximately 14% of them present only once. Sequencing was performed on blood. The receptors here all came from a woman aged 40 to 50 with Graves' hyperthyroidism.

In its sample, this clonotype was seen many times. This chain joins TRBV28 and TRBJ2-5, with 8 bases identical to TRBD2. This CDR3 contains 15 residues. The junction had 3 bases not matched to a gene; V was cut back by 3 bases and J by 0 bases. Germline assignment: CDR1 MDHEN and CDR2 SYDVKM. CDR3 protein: CASSFLAGYQETQYF. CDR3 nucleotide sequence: TGTGCCAGCAGTTTTCTAGCGGGCTACCAAGAGACCCAGTACTTC.

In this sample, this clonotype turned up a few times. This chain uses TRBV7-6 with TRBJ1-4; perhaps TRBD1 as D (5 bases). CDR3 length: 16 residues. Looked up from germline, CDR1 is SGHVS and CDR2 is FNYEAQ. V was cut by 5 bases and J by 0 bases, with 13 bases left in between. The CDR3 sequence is CASSLGRLATNEKLFF. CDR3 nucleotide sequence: TGTGCCAGCAGCCTGGGACGGTTAGCAACTAATGAAAAACTGTTTTTT.

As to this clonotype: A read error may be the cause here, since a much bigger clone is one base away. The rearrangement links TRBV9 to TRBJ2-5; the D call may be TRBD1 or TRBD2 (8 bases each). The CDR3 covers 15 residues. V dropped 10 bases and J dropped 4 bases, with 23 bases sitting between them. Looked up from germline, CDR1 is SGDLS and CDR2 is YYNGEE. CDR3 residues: CARAGGRGLGETQYF. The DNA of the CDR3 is TGTGCCCGCGCGGGGGGCAGGGGGCTTGGAGAGACCCAGTACTTC. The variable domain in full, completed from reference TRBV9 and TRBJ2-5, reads DSGVTQTPKHLITATGQRVTLRCSPRSGDLSVYWYQQSLDQGLQFLIQYYNGEERAKGNILERFSAQQFPDLHSELNLSSLELGDSALYFCARAGGRGLGETQYFGPGTRLLVL.

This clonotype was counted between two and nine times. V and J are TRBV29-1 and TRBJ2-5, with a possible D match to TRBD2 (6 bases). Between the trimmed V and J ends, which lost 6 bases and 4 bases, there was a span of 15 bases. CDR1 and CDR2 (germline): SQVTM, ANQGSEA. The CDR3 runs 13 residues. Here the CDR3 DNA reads TGCAGCGTCCCGAGTCCGGGAGCAGAGACCCAGTACTTC. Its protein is CSVPSPGAETQYF.

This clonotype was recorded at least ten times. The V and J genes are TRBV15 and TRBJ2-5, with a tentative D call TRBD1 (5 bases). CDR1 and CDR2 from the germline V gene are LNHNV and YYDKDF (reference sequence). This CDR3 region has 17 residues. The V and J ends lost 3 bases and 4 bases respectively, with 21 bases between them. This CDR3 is CATSRVPLSQGAETQYF. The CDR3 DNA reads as TGTGCCACCAGCAGGGTCCCCTTGTCTCAGGGCGCAGAGACCCAGTACTTC.

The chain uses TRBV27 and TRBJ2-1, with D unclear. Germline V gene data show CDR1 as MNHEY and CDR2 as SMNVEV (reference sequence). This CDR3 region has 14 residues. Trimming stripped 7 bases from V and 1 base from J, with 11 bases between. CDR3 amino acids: CASMPTGSYNEQFF. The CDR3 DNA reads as TGTGCCAGCATGCCGACGGGTTCCTACAATGAGCAGTTCTTC.

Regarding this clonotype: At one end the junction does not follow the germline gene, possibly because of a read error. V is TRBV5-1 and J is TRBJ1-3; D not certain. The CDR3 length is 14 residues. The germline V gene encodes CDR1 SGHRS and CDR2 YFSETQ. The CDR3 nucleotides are TGTGCCAGCAGCTTCCTGGGAGCTGAAAACACCATATATTTT. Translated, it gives CASSFLGAENTIYF. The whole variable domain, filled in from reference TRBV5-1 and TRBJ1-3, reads KAGVTQTPRYLIKTRGQQVTLSCSPISGHRSVSWYQQTPGQGLQFLFEYFSETQRNKGNFPGRFSGRQFSNSRSEMNVSTLELGDSALYLCASSFLGAENTIYFGEGSWLTVV.

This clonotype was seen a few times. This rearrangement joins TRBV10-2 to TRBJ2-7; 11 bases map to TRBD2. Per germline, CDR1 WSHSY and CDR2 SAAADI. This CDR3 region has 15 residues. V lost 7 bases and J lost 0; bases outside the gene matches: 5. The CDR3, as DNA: TGCGCCAGCATCCAACTAGCGGGGGACTCCTACGAGCAGTACTTC. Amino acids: CASIQLAGDSYEQYF.